What follows are 15 T cell receptor beta chains derived from one specimen sequenced in a study of cytomegalovirus exposure and HLA in healthy donors. Both 60 Vbeta primers and 13 Jbeta primers went into the PCR. Sequenced by immunoSEQ multiplex PCR; TCRdb stores in-frame clones only, minus some. This repertoire shows around 130,000 clones, about 73% found once; its top ten account for approximately 2.1%. Sequencing input: PBMCs. These receptors were obtained from a woman in her thirties or forties in good health and CMV-seropositive.

The chain carries TRBV28 and TRBJ1-1, with 10 bases aligning to TRBD1. Per the germline V gene, CDR1 is MDHEN and CDR2 is SYDVKM. The CDR3 is 13 amino acids. The V gene end was trimmed by 6 bases and the J gene end by 3 bases; junction bases not matched to a gene: 1. For the CDR3, the DNA is TGTGCCAGCAGGGGACAGGGGTACACTGAAGCTTTCTTT. Translated, it gives CASRGQGYTEAFF.

The chain links TRBV14 to TRBJ2-3; 7 bases fit TRBD2. The V gene end was trimmed by 4 bases and the J gene end by 9 bases; junction bases not matched to a gene: 13. The CDR3 covers 15 residues. Germline CDR1 is SGHDN and CDR2 is FVKESK. The DNA of the CDR3 is TGTGCCAGCAGCCCGGCCCGCGGGGGTGGGAGGACGCAGTATTTT. Translated: CASSPARGGGRTQYF. The full variable domain, rest sourced from reference TRBV14 and TRBJ2-3, is EAGVTQFPSHSVIEKGQTVTLRCDPISGHDNLYWYRRVMGKEIKFLLHFVKESKQDESGMPNNRFLAERTGGTYSTLKVQPAELEDSGVYFCASSPARGGGRTQYFGPGTRLTVL.

This chain connects TRBV7-2 to TRBJ1-3; 9 nucleotides line up with TRBD1. V was pared by 4 bases and J by 2 bases, with 6 bases of the junction left unmatched. Germline V gives CDR1 SGHTA, CDR2 FQGNSA. The CDR3 has 16 residues. The CDR3 sequence: CASSWWDRAAGNTIYF. CDR3 bases: TGTGCCAGCAGCTGGTGGGACAGGGCGGCTGGAAACACCATATATTTT.

V is TRBV7-8 and J is TRBJ1-6; 7 positions match TRBD1. V shed 5 bases and J 8 bases; nucleotides not matched to a gene: 9. This CDR3 contains 15 residues. Germline CDR1 is SGHVS and CDR2 is FQNEAQ. CDR3 sequence reads: CASSRSDRRDSPLHF. In nucleotides, the CDR3 is TGTGCCAGCAGCCGCTCGGACAGGAGAGATTCACCCCTCCACTTT.

The CDR3 sequence is CASSPTGGTVDGYTF. Here the CDR3 DNA reads TGTGCCAGCAGTCCGACAGGGGGCACGGTTGATGGCTACACCTTC. V is TRBV11-1 and J is TRBJ1-2; 10 nucleotides align to TRBD1. The CDR3 spans 15 residues. Trimming cost V 6 bases and J 6 bases; bases outside gene matches: 10. Looked up from germline, CDR1 is SGHAT and CDR2 is FQDESV (reference sequence).

The chain employs TRBV5-8 and TRBJ1-2; D is ambiguous. With 0 bases removed from V and 8 bases from J, the gap between germline ends came to 11 bases. The length of the CDR3 is 13 residues. Germline loops: CDR1 SGHTS, CDR2 YDEGEE. This CDR3 is CASSLGLRVGYTF. CDR3 in DNA: TGTGCCAGCAGCTTGGGGTTGAGGGTCGGCTACACCTTC.

The chain is built from TRBV5-1 and TRBJ2-3; 7 nucleotides align to TRBD1. This CDR3 has 18 residues. Germline V lookup: CDR1 SGHRS, CDR2 YFSETQ. Trimming cost V 0 bases and J 4 bases; bases outside gene matches: 14. CDR3: CASSLALGTDRAADTQYF. CDR3 coding DNA: TGCGCCAGCAGCTTGGCCTTGGGAACCGACAGGGCGGCAGATACGCAGTATTTT. The full variable domain, rest sourced from reference TRBV5-1 and TRBJ2-3, is KAGVTQTPRYLIKTRGQQVTLSCSPISGHRSVSWYQQTPGQGLQFLFEYFSETQRNKGNFPGRFSGRQFSNSRSEMNVSTLELGDSALYLCASSLALGTDRAADTQYFGPGTRLTVL.

V and J are TRBV7-7 and TRBJ2-1; 9 bases line up with TRBD1. CDR3 length equals 15 residues. CDR1 and CDR2 from the germline V gene are SSHAT and FNYEAQ (reference sequence). V trimming: 3 bases; J trimming: 8 bases; junction bases outside the gene matches: 8. As DNA, the CDR3 is TGTGCCAGCAGCTTGGGACAGGGAGTGTGGGATGAGCAGTTCTTC. Its protein is CASSLGQGVWDEQFF.

V usage is TRBV16 and J usage is TRBJ1-2; unclear D gene. Trimming removed 2 bases at V and 7 bases at J, with 11 bases between. The CDR3 length is 13 residues. CDR1 is KGHSY and CDR2 is FQNENV in the germline V gene. CDR3 nucleotides: TGTGCCAGCAGCCAAATTAACCTGGCTGGCTACACCTTC. This sequence encodes CASSQINLAGYTF.

The chain recombines TRBV9 with TRBJ2-3; D unresolved. Germline-derived CDR1 and CDR2 are SGDLS and YYNGEE. V lost 0 bases and J 6 bases, leaving 14 bases between the germline ends. This CDR3 spans 15 amino acids. In DNA form, the CDR3 reads TGTGCCAGCAGCGTAGGGTTAGCCCCTAAGGATACGCAGTATTTT. Translating it yields CASSVGLAPKDTQYF.

The rearrangement links TRBV13 to TRBJ1-3; 9 positions match TRBD1. V dropped 6 bases and J dropped 2; count of bases not matched to a gene: 2. CDR1 is PRHDT, CDR2 FYEKMQ, per germline (reference sequence). This CDR3 has 14 residues. The CDR3 nucleotides read TGTGCCAGCAGGTACAGGGGGCCTGGAAACACCATATATTTT. Protein: CASRYRGPGNTIYF. The variable domain in full, with the rest retrieved from reference TRBV13 and TRBJ1-3, is AAGVIQSPRHLIKEKRETATLKCYPIPRHDTVYWYQQGPGQDPQFLISFYEKMQSDKGSIPDRFSAQQFSDYHSELNMSSLELGDSALYFCASRYRGPGNTIYFGEGSWLTVV.

J is TRBJ1-5 and V is TRBV5-8; 7 nucleotides match TRBD1. This CDR3 contains 14 residues. Germline V lookup: CDR1 SGHTS, CDR2 YDEGEE. Unmatched junction bases numbered 11, after V lost 10 bases and J lost 4 bases. CDR3 sequence: CACSEGARNQPQHF. The CDR3 nucleotides read TGTGCCTGTTCTGAGGGGGCACGGAATCAGCCCCAGCATTTT.

This clone was seen just once. This chain joins TRBV10-3 and TRBJ2-5, with a possible D match to TRBD2 (5 bases). This CDR3 has 15 amino acids. V lost 3 bases to trimming and J lost 2 bases, with 13 bases between them. The germline gives CDR1 ENHRY, CDR2 SYGVKD. The CDR3 DNA sequence: TGTGCCATCAGTGAAGGGCAGGACTTACAAGAGACCCAGTACTTC. Its translation: CAISEGQDLQETQYF.

This sequence joins TRBV19 and TRBJ2-7, with TRBD1 matching 9 bases. The germline V gene has CDR1 LNHDA and CDR2 SQIVND (reference sequence). The CDR3 covers 13 residues. Losses at the gene ends were 8 bases for V and 7 bases for J; bases not matched to a gene: 9. CDR3 residues: CASALGQGREQYF. The CDR3 DNA is TGTGCCAGTGCCCTCGGACAGGGGCGGGAGCAGTACTTC.

This chain uses TRBV19 with TRBJ1-3; tentatively, D is TRBD1 (5 bases). Deletions cut 4 bases from V and 0 bases from J, with 10 bases between. CDR1 and CDR2 from the germline V gene are LNHDA and SQIVND (reference sequence). The CDR3 contains 15 residues. The CDR3 spells CASSRDFSSGNTIYF. The CDR3 bases are TGTGCCAGTAGTAGGGACTTCAGCTCTGGAAACACCATATATTTT.